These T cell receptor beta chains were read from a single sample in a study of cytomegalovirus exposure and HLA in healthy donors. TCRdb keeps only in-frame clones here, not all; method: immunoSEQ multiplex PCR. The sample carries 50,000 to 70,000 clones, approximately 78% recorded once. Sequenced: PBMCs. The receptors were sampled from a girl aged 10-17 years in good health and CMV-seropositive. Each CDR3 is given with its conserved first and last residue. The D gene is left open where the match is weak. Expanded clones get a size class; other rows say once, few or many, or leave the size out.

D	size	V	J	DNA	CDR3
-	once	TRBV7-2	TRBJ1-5	TGTGCCAGCAGCATAAGACAAATGGGCCAGCCCCAGCATTTT	CASSIRQMGQPQHF
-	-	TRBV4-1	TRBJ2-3	TGCGCCAGCAGCCAACCCCGGACTAGCACAGATACGCAGTATTTT	CASSQPRTSTDTQYF
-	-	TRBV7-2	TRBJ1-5	TGTGCCAGCAGCCCCGCCGCGTGGCAGCCCCAGCATTTT	CASSPAAWQPQHF
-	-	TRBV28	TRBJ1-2	TGTGCCAGCAACTCCCCCCGGGACACCTCCTATGGCTACACCTTC	CASNSPRDTSYGYTF
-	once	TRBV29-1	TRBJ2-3	TGCAGCGTTGGTATGGGAGGAGATACGCAGTATTTT	CSVGMGGDTQYF
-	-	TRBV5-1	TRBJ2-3	TGCGCCAGCAGCACGCCTGGGAGCAGAGATACGCAGTATTTT	CASSTPGSRDTQYF
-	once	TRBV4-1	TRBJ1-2	TGCGCCAGCAGCCAACACAGTACCTATGGCTACACCTTC	CASSQHSTYGYTF
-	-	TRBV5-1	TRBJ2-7	TGCGCCAGCAGCTTGGGGTTTCGAGCGTCGAGCTCCTACGAGCAGTACTTC	CASSLGFRASSSYEQYF
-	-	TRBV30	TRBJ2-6	TGTGCCTGGACACTCGGGAGAACTATTCTGATGGCCAACGTCCTGACTTTC	CAWTLGRTILMANVLTF
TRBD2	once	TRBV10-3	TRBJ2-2	TGTGCCACCCGGGGGGACGGGAACCGTAGGGGGGAGCTGTTTTTT	CATRGDGNRRGELFF
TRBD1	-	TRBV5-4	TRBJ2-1	TGTGCCAGCAGCCGGGACAGGGCCTACAATGAGCAGTTCTTC	CASSRDRAYNEQFF
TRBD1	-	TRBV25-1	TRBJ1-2	TGTGCCAGCAGTGAACAAGGGCCGGGACAGCCCATCGGCTACACCTTC	CASSEQGPGQPIGYTF
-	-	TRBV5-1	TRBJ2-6	TGCGCCAGCAGCTTCCGGTTTGGGGCCAACGTCCTGACTTTC	CASSFRFGANVLTF
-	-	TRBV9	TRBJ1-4	TGTGCCAGCAGCACGGGTTCTCTCGATGAAAAACTGTTTTTT	CASSTGSLDEKLFF
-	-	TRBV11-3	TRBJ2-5	TGTGCCAGCAGCCCTCCGGGATGGGAGACCCAGTACTTC	CASSPPGWETQYF
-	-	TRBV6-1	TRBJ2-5	TGTGCCAGCAGTGAACTAATGATGGAGACCCAGTACTTC	CASSELMMETQYF
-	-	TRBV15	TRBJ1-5	TGTGCCACCAGCAGCCGGTCCAATCAGCCCCAGCATTTT	CATSSRSNQPQHF
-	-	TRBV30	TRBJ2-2	TGTGCCTCCAGGCGGCTCCCGGGGGCCGGGGAGCTGTTTTTT	CASRRLPGAGELFF